Below are 30 T cell receptor beta chains sequenced from a single sample in a study of molecular identifiers for immune sequencing clone quantification. TCRdb re-analysed the PCR reads in MiXCR, keeping a single row per CDR3 protein. The sample yields hundreds of thousands of distinct CDR3 sequences, about 22% seen once. Sequences were obtained from naive CD8+ T cells from blood, with Jurkat cell RNA spiked in. As for subset: FACS-sorted CD8+CD4-CCR7+CD45RA+ naive T cells. The origin of the receptors is a human donor in good health. Some libraries in this study had Jurkat cell RNA spiked in.

The table lists this clonotype with many counts. The rearrangement joins TRBV20-1 to TRBJ2-7, with TRBD2 matching over 8 bases. The CDR3 consists of 13 residues. V was clipped by 3 bases and J by 2 bases; unmatched bases: 3. Germline-derived CDR1 and CDR2 are DFQATT and SNEGSKA (reference sequence). CDR3 sequence reads: CSARSGGAYEQYF. The CDR3 DNA reads TGCAGTGCTAGGTCGGGAGGGGCCTACGAGCAGTACTTC.

Ten or more counts support this clonotype. V is TRBV5-6 and J is TRBJ1-1; 8 bases line up with TRBD1. Trimming took 4 bases from V and 7 from J; bases not matched to a gene: 6. The CDR3 length is 13 residues. CDR1 is SGHDT, CDR2 YYEEEE, per germline. CDR3 residues: CASSATGVLEAFF. As DNA, the CDR3 is TGTGCCAGCAGCGCGACAGGGGTACTTGAAGCTTTCTTT.

About this clonotype: This clone may be a read error of a much larger clone one base away. The conserved phenylalanine or tryptophan normally closing the CDR3 is absent here, so this likely arose from a read error. The chain links TRBV7-9 to TRBJ2-5; D is unresolved. Germline V lookup: CDR1 SEHNR, CDR2 FQNEAQ (reference sequence). V lost 1 base, J lost 3 bases, and 12 bases lay in between. The CDR3 has 15 residues. The DNA of the CDR3 is TGTGCCAGCAGCTTAGGTAGCCTCGGCGAAGAGACCCAGTACCTC. As protein: CASSLGSLGEETQYL.

With regard to this clonotype: A clone one base away is much larger, so this may be a read error. The chain links TRBV5-6 to TRBJ2-7, with unresolved D. The CDR3 is 12 residues long. In germline, CDR1 is SGHDT, CDR2 YYEEEE. This CDR3 is CASGLDRDEQYF. CDR3 nucleotides: TGTGCCAGCGGCTTGGACCGGGACGAGCAGTACTTC.

This clonotype occurred many times. The chain couples TRBV6-5 to TRBJ1-4; no clear D gene. The length of the CDR3 is 13 residues. Per germline, CDR1 MNHEY and CDR2 SVGAGI. V was cut by 3 bases and J by 8 bases, with 10 bases left in between. The CDR3 protein is CASSYLEGEKLFF. DNA for the CDR3: TGTGCCAGCAGTTATCTCGAAGGGGAAAAACTGTTTTTT.

For this clonotype: A much larger clone is a single base away; this may be a read error. This chain links TRBV6-2 or TRBV6-3 with TRBJ1-1; no clear D. The CDR3 has 13 amino acids. V was shortened by 2 bases and J by 4 bases, with 8 bases between the two germline ends. Germline V gene lookup returns CDR1 MNHEY and CDR2 SVGEGT. This CDR3 reads CASSYGESTEAFF. The CDR3 DNA reads TGTGCCAGCAGTTACGGAGAGAGCACTGAAGCTTTCTTT.

As to this clonotype: The conserved closing phenylalanine or tryptophan is absent in this CDR3, likely reflecting a read error. The V and J genes are TRBV4-3 and TRBJ2-7; TRBD2 is a possible D gene (7 bases). Germline loops: CDR1 LGHNA, CDR2 YSLEER. Trimming stripped 1 base from V and 3 bases from J, with 10 bases between. The CDR3 length is 14 residues. In DNA form, the CDR3 reads TGCGCCAGCAGCCAAGCGGGGGGCAACTACGAGCAGTACCTC. It yields the protein CASSQAGGNYEQYL.

The sample holds many counts of this clonotype. This rearrangement joins TRBV3-1 to TRBJ2-2; D gene uncertain. Trimming took off 0 bases at V and 2 bases at J, with 13 bases between the two ends. CDR1 and CDR2 (germline): LGHDT, YNNKEL (reference sequence). This CDR3 region has 17 residues. In nucleotides, the CDR3 is TGTGCCAGCAGCCAAGAAATCGGCTTCCTTAACACCGGGGAGCTGTTTTTT. Residues: CASSQEIGFLNTGELFF.

Concerning this clonotype: A much larger clone differs from this one at a single base, so this may be a read error. The conserved phenylalanine or tryptophan normally closing the CDR3 is absent here, so this likely arose from a read error. V and J are TRBV4-1 and TRBJ2-3, with 11 bases matching TRBD1. The germline V gene encodes CDR1 MGHRA and CDR2 YSYEKL. J gave up 5 bases and V 3 bases, and 4 bases lay outside the gene matches. The CDR3 extends over 15 amino acids. The CDR3 reads CASSQDRGLGDTQYL. The CDR3 nucleotides read TGCGCCAGCAGCCAGGACAGGGGGCTCGGAGATACGCAGTATCTT.

This clonotype came up many times. The rearrangement joins TRBV7-9 to TRBJ2-3; D is unclear. Germline assignment: CDR1 SEHNR and CDR2 FQNEAQ (reference sequence). The CDR3 has 15 residues. The germline V and J ends were trimmed by 5 bases and 0 bases, with 12 bases remaining between them. The CDR3 DNA reads TGTGCCAGCAGCCCAGCTGGCAGAAGCACAGATACGCAGTATTTT. Protein: CASSPAGRSTDTQYF.

Many counts were recorded for this clonotype. DNA for the CDR3: TGTGCCAGCAGTTACTCCTTGGGGGGAGAGACCCAGTACTTC. Protein product: CASSYSLGGETQYF. The genes are TRBV6-6 and TRBJ2-5, with D perhaps TRBD2 (6 bases). V gave up 0 bases and J gave up 4 bases, with 9 bases separating them. CDR1 and CDR2 from the germline V gene are MNHNY and SVGAGI (reference sequence). The CDR3 spans 14 residues.

This clonotype has at least ten counts. The CDR3 DNA follows: TGTGCCAGCAGCTTCCCTGGGCTTTACGATGAAGCTTTCTTT. Translating it yields CASSFPGLYDEAFF. The rearrangement joins TRBV7-9 to TRBJ1-1, with D unresolved. This CDR3 has 14 amino acids. Germline V gene data show CDR1 as SEHNR and CDR2 as FQNEAQ (reference sequence). Trimming took 3 bases from V and 7 from J, leaving 15 bases between them. The full variable domain, completed using reference TRBV7-9 and TRBJ1-1, is DTGVSQNPRHKITKRGQNVTFRCDPISEHNRLYWYRQTLGQGPEFLTYFQNEAQLEKSRLLSDRFSAERPKGSFSTLEIQRTEQGDSAMYLCASSFPGLYDEAFFGQGTRLTVV.

This clonotype appeared many times. This chain uses TRBV29-1 with TRBJ2-7, with 7 bases aligning to TRBD1. CDR1 and CDR2 from the germline V gene are SQVTM and ANQGSEA. Trimming removed 6 bases from V and 3 bases from J; junction bases left unmatched: 11. CDR3 length equals 14 residues. CDR3 sequence reads: CSVAAPDRLYEQYF. The CDR3 DNA is TGCAGCGTCGCCGCCCCGGACAGGCTCTACGAGCAGTACTTC.

This clonotype was observed many times. This chain connects TRBV6-5 to TRBJ2-2; 9 bases align to TRBD2. Germline V gene data show CDR1 as MNHEY and CDR2 as SVGAGI. Germline trimming cut 0 bases from V and 7 bases from J; bases unmatched to any gene: 6. The CDR3 is 16 amino acids. The CDR3 coding sequence is TGTGCCAGCAGTTACTCCGGCGGGGGGGCCGGCGGGGAGCTGTTTTTT. As protein: CASSYSGGGAGGELFF.

In its sample, this clonotype was seen many times. CDR3 coding DNA: TGTGCCAGCAGTTTCCTGGACAGGGGCGGCGGGGAGCTGTTTTTT. Translated, it gives CASSFLDRGGGELFF. V and J are TRBV12-3 or TRBV12-4 and TRBJ2-2; TRBD1 aligns across 9 bases. Germline trimming cut 3 bases from V and 7 bases from J; bases unmatched to any gene: 6. The CDR3 is 15 residues long.

This clonotype was seen ten or more times. This chain connects TRBV5-6 to TRBJ2-7; D perhaps matches TRBD2 (5 bases). CDR1 and CDR2 from the germline V gene are SGHDT and YYEEEE. The CDR3 runs 13 residues. Trimming removed 4 bases from V and 2 bases from J, with 10 bases in between. The CDR3 DNA reads as TGTGCCAGCAGCGAGCGGCTAGCCTACGAGCAGTACTTC. This gives the protein CASSERLAYEQYF. Variable domain in full (rest from reference TRBV5-6 and TRBJ2-7): DAGVTQSPTHLIKTRGQQVTLRCSPKSGHDTVSWYQQALGQGPQFIFQYYEEEERQRGNFPDRFSGHQFPNYSSELNVNALLLGDSALYLCASSERLAYEQYFGPGTRLTVT.

This clonotype was observed a few times. The chain employs TRBV4-3 and TRBJ2-1, with 8 positions matching TRBD1. This CDR3 comprises 16 residues. Losses at the gene ends were 0 bases for V and 3 bases for J; bases not matched to a gene: 4. Germline assignment: CDR1 LGHNA and CDR2 YSLEER. The CDR3 reads CASSQDRQGRYNEQFF. CDR3 coding DNA: TGCGCCAGCAGCCAAGATCGACAGGGGCGCTACAATGAGCAGTTCTTC.

This clonotype has a handful of counts. The chain is built from TRBV2 and TRBJ2-7; D remains ambiguous. CDR3 size: 12 residues. Germline assignment: CDR1 SNHLY and CDR2 FYNNEI. The germline V and J ends were trimmed by 4 bases and 2 bases, with 6 bases remaining between them. The CDR3 nucleotides are TGTGCCAGCAGTGCCCCCCCCTACGAGCAGTACTTC. As protein: CASSAPPYEQYF.

In this sample, this clonotype turned up many times. V gene TRBV6-2 or TRBV6-3 combines with J gene TRBJ1-1; D is unclear. V lost 2 bases to trimming and J lost 6 bases, with 13 bases between them. Germline V gene sequence: CDR1 MNHEY, CDR2 SVGEGT. The CDR3 runs to 14 residues. CDR3 sequence reads: CASSYRIAIPEAFF. The DNA for the CDR3 is TGTGCCAGCAGTTACAGGATTGCAATACCTGAAGCTTTCTTT.

This clonotype was observed at least ten times. The chain carries TRBV4-1 and TRBJ2-7, with D tentatively TRBD1 (6 bases). V lost 3 bases and J lost 2, with 8 bases in between. Germline loops: CDR1 MGHRA, CDR2 YSYEKL. CDR3 length equals 13 residues. CDR3 in DNA: TGCGCCAGCAGCCAGCGGACAGCCTACGAGCAGTACTTC. As protein: CASSQRTAYEQYF.

This clonotype has ten or more counts. V gene TRBV9 combines with J gene TRBJ2-7; tentative D call: TRBD1 (6 bases). The V end lost 3 bases, the J end lost 5 bases, and 15 bases lay between the germline ends. The CDR3 totals 14 residues. Germline-derived CDR1 and CDR2 are SGDLS and YYNGEE. The CDR3 nucleotides are TGTGCCAGCAGCGCCGGCCTGGGACACCACGAGCAGTACTTC. Its translation is CASSAGLGHHEQYF.

Turning to this clonotype: One base away lies a much larger clone, so this may be a sequencing read error. This chain links TRBV20-1 with TRBJ1-1; 7 nucleotides match TRBD1. Germline CDR1 is DFQATT and CDR2 is SNEGSKA (reference sequence). Trimming took 0 bases from V and 4 from J; bases not matched to a gene: 8. The CDR3 is 15 amino acids. CDR3 nucleotide sequence: TGCAGTGCTAGAGAGACAGGGAGCATGAGCACTGAAGCTTTCTTT. It codes for CSARETGSMSTEAFF.

To note about this clonotype: A junction end diverges from the germline sequence, so it may reflect a read error. The chain couples TRBV6-2 or TRBV6-3 to TRBJ2-7; a possible D gene is TRBD2 (5 bases). The CDR3 is made up of 14 amino acids. Germline V gene data show CDR1 as MNHEY and CDR2 as SVGEGT. The CDR3 loop is CASSYLTTPYEQHF. The CDR3 nucleotides read TGTGCCAGCAGTTACCTGACTACGCCCTACGAGCAGCACTTC.

The chain combines TRBV4-1 with TRBJ2-1; 7 bases line up with TRBD1. This CDR3 region has 12 residues. Germline lookup yields CDR1 MGHRA and CDR2 YSYEKL. CDR3 in DNA: TGCGTCAGGATGACAGGGAACAATGAGCAGTTCTTC. Amino acid sequence: CVRMTGNNEQFF.

This clonotype was detected ten times or more. The CDR3 nucleotides read TGTGCCAGCAAAGACAGGTTACAAGAGACCCAGTACTTC. Amino acid sequence: CASKDRLQETQYF. The V and J genes are TRBV27 and TRBJ2-5, with D perhaps matching TRBD1 (6 bases). The CDR3 is 13 amino acids. Germline V CDR1 and CDR2: MNHEY, SMNVEV (reference sequence). Trimming cost V 7 bases and J 2 bases, with 11 bases left between them.

This clonotype has ten or more counts. This sequence joins TRBV13 and TRBJ2-3; D might be TRBD1 or TRBD2, each matching 5 bases. This CDR3 has 14 residues. Germline V gene sequence: CDR1 PRHDT, CDR2 FYEKMQ (reference sequence). Trimming removed 6 bases from V and 8 bases from J, with 18 bases in between. The CDR3 DNA is TGTGCCAGCAGGGGATCAGGGAGACCGGGTACGCAGTATTTT. Protein: CASRGSGRPGTQYF.

The chain couples TRBV19 to TRBJ2-3; D possibly corresponds to TRBD2 (6 bases). This CDR3 comprises 13 residues. The germline gives CDR1 LNHDA, CDR2 SQIVND (reference sequence). Trimming shortened V by 2 bases and J by 11 bases, and 14 bases separated the two germline ends. The CDR3 here is CASSIILGGEQYF. In DNA form, the CDR3 reads TGTGCCAGTAGTATAATTTTGGGGGGTGAGCAGTATTTT.

There are a few counts of this clonotype. V and J are TRBV12-3 or TRBV12-4 and TRBJ2-7; D tentatively fits TRBD1 or TRBD2 (5 bases each). The CDR3 is 14 residues long. V lost 7 bases and J lost 6, with 19 bases in between. CDR3 bases: TGTGCCAGCACCCCTCTCCAGGGAGTTAGCGAGCAGTACTTC. This codes for CASTPLQGVSEQYF.

This clonotype occurred many times. The chain combines TRBV4-1 with TRBJ1-1, with D uncertain. The CDR3 length is 15 residues. Germline values: CDR1 MGHRA, CDR2 YSYEKL. The ends were cut back, 0 bases at V and 0 bases at J, with 8 bases in the middle. The CDR3 reads CASSQEAGMNTEAFF. CDR3 nucleotides: TGCGCCAGCAGCCAAGAGGCAGGCATGAACACTGAAGCTTTCTTT.

This clonotype was observed a handful of times. The chain couples TRBV10-2 to TRBJ2-3; 9 bases are shared with TRBD2. J was trimmed by 6 bases and V by 2 bases; bases with no gene match: 9. The CDR3 is 16 amino acids. Germline loops: CDR1 WSHSY, CDR2 SAAADI. As DNA, the CDR3 is TGCGCCAGCAGTGAGCTGTTAGCGGGGGTAACGGATACGCAGTATTTT. It specifies CASSELLAGVTDTQYF.